This T cell receptor (beta chain) was captured in a study of shared clonotypes between healthy human individuals (dated by TCRdb to 2019 to 2021). Regarding the complete study: The cohort comprised a couple of women and a few men aged 18 to 49 years. To increase sequencing depth and limit assay-specific biases, TCR repertoire library preparation and sequencing were carried out by different laboratories using diverse techniques. The study deeply sequenced blood TCR repertoires of about 5 healthy adults to estimate repertoire size and the extent of clonotype sharing between individuals. Each donor's leukapheresis produced roughly between about 0.8 and 10 billion PBMCs. Per donor, three plates each were used for CD4 naive and CD4 memory, two for CD8 naive, and one for CD8 memory.

The donors were healthy, HIV-negative adults who had no recently reported acute infections or vaccinations. Every donor was a Caucasian adult living in Nashville, Tennessee, USA. CD4+ T cells were enriched through magnetic negative selection, after which naive cells were positively selected on CD45RA and the remaining negative fraction served as the memory subset. Blood was obtained by leukapheresis, after which PBMCs were separated by Ficoll-Histopaque density gradient centrifugation and cryopreserved in liquid nitrogen vapor phase. Analytical flow cytometry was used to check the purity and quantity of each magnetically sorted T cell population. Genomic DNA was isolated from each sorted fraction and quantified by UV absorbance on a Nanodrop 2000c. As for this clone: Which antigen it targets is not known. Nothing much larger sits one base from this clone, and base qualities are not available.

Looking up the germline V gene yields CDR1 ENHRY and CDR2 SYGVKD. The CDR3 has 15 amino acids, counting the end cysteine and phenylalanine. CDR3 DNA only is kept here, 45 bases in frame from base 1. After removal of 0 bases from V and 2 bases from J, the junction retains 3 bases not matched to a gene. TCR CDR3 regions were amplified from genomic DNA by multiplex PCR using the deep immunoSEQ assay. Extracted genomic DNA from each cell subset was distributed evenly across all wells of several immunoSEQ 96-well plates, and each plate was treated as a replicate. For sorted subsets, approximately 210 ng genomic DNA, equal to approximately 30,000 T cell genomes, was loaded into each replicate PCR. The purified libraries were quantified using a Qubit 3.0 fluorometer, sized with a Bioanalyzer 2100, and then quantified again using the KAPA Library Quantification kit. Every immunoSEQ 96-well plate was sequenced on a dedicated single-read 150-cycle Illumina NextSeq 550 flow cell. In the original analysis: The immunoSEQ output contained only junctional sequences without quality scores, so filtering could not match that applied to full-length reads. To assign V/J genes and CDR3, sequences were annotated against IMGT germline references using PyIR, a Python wrapper for IgBLAST v1.9. Reads were removed for weak V/J assignments (E-value above 1e-6), missing CDR3, stop codons, out-of-frame junctions, or ambiguous translated residues. V3J clonotypes were defined by identical inferred V gene, J gene, and CDR3 amino acid sequence. Percentage overlap between repertoires was calculated by dividing the number of shared unique clonotypes by the size of the smaller repertoire. RTK rarefaction, the Chao1 estimator, and Recon v2.1 estimates of unobserved clonotypes were used to assess repertoire richness. Generation probabilities for all TCRbeta clonotypes obtained by the gDNA method from a handful of donors were computed using OLGA. The table was pulled from immuneACCESS by TCRdb, which kept in-frame rearrangements only. Such tables lose some clones; where checked, under half of the loss comes from unresolved V genes, and the rest has no known cause. The D gene and trimming were derived from the DNA, and the V and J assignments and clone size from that table. For this sample the table gives about 1 million clones, of which 75% to 85% were detected only once. The ten largest clones capture approximately 0.5% of the sample.

Overall study results and their limits: Pairwise subsampling indicated that sequencing depth was expected to affect the degree of clonotype sharing among donors. Larger estimated clonotype richness was generally found for naive subsets than for memory subsets. When several donors were compared, the shared fraction of clonotypes was 5% to 6.5% for naive CD4, roughly 3.3% for naive CD8, 2.3% for memory CD4, and 0.35% to 0.4% for memory CD8. Sampling was restricted to blood, and TCR repertoires in tissues likely differ from the TCR repertoires found in blood. Because the study included only a small number of donors, the genetic and exposure-history diversity represented was limited. Clonotypes shared by all four sorted-subset donors showed higher generation probabilities than non-shared clonotypes. Rarefaction of sorted-subset datasets indicated incomplete sequencing despite the large sequencing depth.

Sequencing used memory CD4+ T cells from PBMCs. The cell subset or site label, as the study defines it: CD45RA-negative fraction. This clonotype originated in a man in his late teens or twenties in good health. Some clones in this sample may be carry-over from other donors' samples. The chain links TRBV10-3 with TRBJ2-5; TRBD1 aligns with 7 central bases. The nucleotide sequence reads TGTGCCATCAGTGAGTCCGGGACAGAGCAAGAGACCCAGTACTTC. Its protein reads: CAISESGTEQETQYF.